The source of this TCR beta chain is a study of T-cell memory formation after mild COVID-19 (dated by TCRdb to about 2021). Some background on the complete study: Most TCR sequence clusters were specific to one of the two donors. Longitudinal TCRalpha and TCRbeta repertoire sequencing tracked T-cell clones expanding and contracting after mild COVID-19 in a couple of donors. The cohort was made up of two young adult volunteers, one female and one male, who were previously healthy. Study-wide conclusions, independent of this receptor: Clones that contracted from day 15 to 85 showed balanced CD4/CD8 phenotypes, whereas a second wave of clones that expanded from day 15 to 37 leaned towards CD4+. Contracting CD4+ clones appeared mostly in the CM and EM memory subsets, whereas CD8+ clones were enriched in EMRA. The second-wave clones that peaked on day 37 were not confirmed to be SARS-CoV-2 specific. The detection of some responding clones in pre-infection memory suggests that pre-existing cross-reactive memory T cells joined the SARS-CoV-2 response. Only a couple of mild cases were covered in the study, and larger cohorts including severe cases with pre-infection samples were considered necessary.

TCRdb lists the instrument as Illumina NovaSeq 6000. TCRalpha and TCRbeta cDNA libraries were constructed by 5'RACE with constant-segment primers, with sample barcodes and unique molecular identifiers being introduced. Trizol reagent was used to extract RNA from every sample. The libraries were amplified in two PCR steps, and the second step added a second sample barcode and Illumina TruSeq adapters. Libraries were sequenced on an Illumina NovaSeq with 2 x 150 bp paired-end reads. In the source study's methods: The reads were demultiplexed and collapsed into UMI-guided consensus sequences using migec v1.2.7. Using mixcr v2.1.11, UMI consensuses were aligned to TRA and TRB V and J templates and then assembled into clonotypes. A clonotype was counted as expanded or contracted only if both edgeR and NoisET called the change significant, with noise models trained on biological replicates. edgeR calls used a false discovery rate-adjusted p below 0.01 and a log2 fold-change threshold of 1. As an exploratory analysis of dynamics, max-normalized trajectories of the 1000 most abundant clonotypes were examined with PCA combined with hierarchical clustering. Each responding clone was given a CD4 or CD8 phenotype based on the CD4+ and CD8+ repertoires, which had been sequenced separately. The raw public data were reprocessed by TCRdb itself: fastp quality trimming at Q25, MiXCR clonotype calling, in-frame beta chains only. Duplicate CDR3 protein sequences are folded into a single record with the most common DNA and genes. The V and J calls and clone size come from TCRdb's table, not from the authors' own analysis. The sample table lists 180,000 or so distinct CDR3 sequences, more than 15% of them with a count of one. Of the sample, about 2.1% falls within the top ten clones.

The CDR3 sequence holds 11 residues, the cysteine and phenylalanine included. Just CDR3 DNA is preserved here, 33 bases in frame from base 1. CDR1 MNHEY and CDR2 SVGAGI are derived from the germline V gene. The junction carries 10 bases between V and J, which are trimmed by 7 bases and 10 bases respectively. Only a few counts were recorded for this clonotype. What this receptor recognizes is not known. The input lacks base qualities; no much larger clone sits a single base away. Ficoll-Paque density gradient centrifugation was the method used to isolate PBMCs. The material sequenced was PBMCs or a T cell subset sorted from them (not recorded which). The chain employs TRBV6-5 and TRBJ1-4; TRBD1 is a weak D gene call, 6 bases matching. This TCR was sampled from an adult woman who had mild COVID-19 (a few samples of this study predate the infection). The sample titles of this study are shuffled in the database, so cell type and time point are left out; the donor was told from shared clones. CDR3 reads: CASKMDRKLFF. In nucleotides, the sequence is TGTGCCAGCAAGATGGACAGAAAACTGTTTTTT.